The present TCR beta chain was sequenced within a study of CD8+CD57+ T cells in acquired aplastic anemia. Genomic DNA, serving as template, underwent TCR beta VDJ and CDR3 profiling. TCRdb re-derived calls from the reads in MiXCR, one entry per CDR3 protein. The repertoire consists of around 150,000 distinct CDR3 sequences, with roughly 48% occurring once and the leading ten covering approximately 3%. General study results and limits: Patients had fewer than 35 CD8+ CDR3 sequences in common with controls (the shared set). CD8+ Simpson's diversity showed no significant patient-control difference.

Patients chosen for sequencing had CD8+CD57+ cells that had expanded, as shown by flow cytometry. Blood samples were obtained from patients who had received no prior therapy. This clonotype appeared many times. Antigen: not known. V shed 7 bases and J shed 5 bases, with 17 bases lying between them. Germline V gene sequence: CDR1 ENHRY, CDR2 SYGVKD. The CDR3 is 14 amino acids. This chain uses TRBV10-3 with TRBJ1-1, with D hard to call. The specimen sequenced was sorted CD4+, CD8+, or CD8+CD57+ T cells (not recorded which) from PBMCs. This TCR was recovered from a human donor with aplastic anemia. The CDR3 region is CAITGSARETEAFF. The CDR3 DNA sequence: TGTGCCATCACCGGGTCGGCACGGGAGACTGAAGCTTTCTTT.